The rows below give T cell receptor beta chains drawn from one sample of a study of T cells in Graves' hyperthyroidism and ophthalmopathy. TCRdb re-analysed the multiplex PCR reads in MiXCR, keeping a single row per CDR3 protein. The table has 350,000 or so distinct CDR3 sequences, around 18% seen once. The sequencing sample was made of blood. All receptors come from a woman aged 40 to 50 with Graves' ophthalmopathy. CDR3s include the opening cysteine and the closing phenylalanine or tryptophan. D genes are given only for firm matches. Clone size appears in some rows only: once, few, many, or a class for an expanded clone.

j_call d_call clone_size v_call cdr3_aa cdr3_nt
TRBJ2-7 TRBD2 many TRBV4-2 CASSQDWVAGGIGAREQYF TGTGCCAGCAGCCAAGATTGGGTAGCGGGAGGGATAGGGGCTAGGGAGCAGTACTTC
TRBJ1-1 NA NA TRBV28 CASSLWGGFNAFF TGTGCCAGCAGTTTATGGGGGGGTTTTAACGCTTTCTTT
TRBJ2-5 NA many TRBV18 CASSPGFQETQYF TGTGCCAGCTCACCAGGATTCCAAGAGACCCAGTACTTC
TRBJ2-7 TRBD2 many TRBV13 CASSLGGGGRASEQYF TGTGCCAGCAGCTTAGGAGGTGGCGGGAGGGCCTCCGAGCAGTACTTC
TRBJ2-5 NA many TRBV28 CASSPQIEETQYF TGTGCCAGCAGTCCTCAAATCGAGGAGACCCAGTACTTC
TRBJ1-1 NA many TRBV2 CASSEQGPYEAFF TGTGCCAGCAGTGAACAGGGGCCTTATGAAGCTTTCTTT
TRBJ2-2 TRBD2 many TRBV28 CASRMWLAGNTGELFF TGTGCCAGCAGGATGTGGCTAGCGGGAAACACCGGGGAGCTGTTTTTT
TRBJ2-7 NA many TRBV15 CATSRGVDGSYEQYF TGTGCCACCAGCAGAGGTGTAGATGGGAGCTACGAGCAGTACTTC
TRBJ1-3 NA many TRBV7-2 CASSLAAGRGNTIYF TGTGCCAGCAGCTTAGCAGCAGGGCGCGGAAACACCATATATTTT
TRBJ2-2 TRBD1 NA TRBV19 CASSTGQANTGELFF TGTGCCAGTAGTACGGGACAGGCGAACACCGGGGAGCTGTTTTTT
TRBJ2-2 NA many TRBV27 CASSLGLTNTGELFF TGTGCCAGCAGTCTCGGTCTGACGAACACCGGGGAGCTGTTTTTT
TRBJ2-5 NA NA TRBV18 CASSLDRARASRYF TGTGCCAGCTCACTCGACAGAGCGCGCGCATCCCGGTACTTC
TRBJ1-5 TRBD1 many TRBV27 CASSTGETQPQHF TGTGCCAGCAGCACAGGGGAGACTCAGCCCCAGCATTTT
TRBJ2-7 TRBD1 many TRBV12-3/TRBV12-4 CASSLGTGGGSLEQYF TGTGCCAGCAGCTTGGGGACAGGGGGCGGTTCCCTCGAGCAGTACTTC
TRBJ2-4 NA many TRBV28 CASSSGLIYPNIQYF TGTGCCAGCAGTTCCGGACTGATCTACCCAAACATTCAGTACTTC
TRBJ2-2 TRBD2 NA TRBV11-3 CASSLAGGDGELFF TGTGCCAGCAGCTTGGCGGGAGGAGACGGGGAGCTGTTTTTT
TRBJ1-1 TRBD1 NA TRBV15 CATSRDRQGDEAFF TGTGCCACCAGCAGAGACCGACAGGGAGATGAAGCTTTCTTT
TRBJ2-7 TRBD2 many TRBV3-1 CASKGASGIDEQYF TGTGCCAGCAAAGGAGCTAGCGGGATTGACGAGCAGTACTTC
TRBJ2-7 NA many TRBV11-2 CASRRQVGASYEQYF TGTGCCAGCAGACGTCAAGTGGGAGCATCCTACGAGCAGTACTTC
TRBJ2-7 NA NA TRBV27 CASSLSLGREQYF TGTGCCAGCAGTTTAAGTTTGGGGAGGGAGCAGTACTTC
TRBJ2-2 NA many TRBV19 CASSMIRITGELFF TGTGCCAGTAGTATGATCCGGATCACCGGGGAGCTGTTTTTT
TRBJ1-2 TRBD1 many TRBV6-5 CASSSTGTVYGYTF TGTGCCAGCAGTTCAACCGGGACAGTCTATGGCTACACCTTC
TRBJ1-1 NA many TRBV20-1 CSAPGTGMNTEALF TGCAGTGCTCCCGGGACGGGCATGAACACTGAAGCTCTCTTT
TRBJ2-7 TRBD2 NA TRBV18 CASSPKEASGQTEQYF TGTGCCAGCTCACCAAAGGAGGCTAGCGGCCAAACCGAGCAGTACTTC
TRBJ2-2 TRBD2 many TRBV7-2 CASSFLAGSTGELFF TGTGCCAGCAGCTTCCTAGCGGGATCCACCGGGGAGCTGTTTTTT
TRBJ1-2 TRBD1 NA TRBV12-3/TRBV12-4 CASSRQGINYGYTF TGTGCCAGCAGCCGACAGGGGATTAACTATGGCTACACCTTC
TRBJ1-1 NA many TRBV3-1 CASSQKVNTEAFF TGTGCCAGCAGCCAAAAAGTGAACACTGAAGCTTTCTTT
TRBJ2-5 TRBD2 NA TRBV7-2 CASSRFSGGAGETQYF TGTGCCAGCAGCCGGTTTAGCGGGGGGGCGGGGGAGACCCAGTACTTC
TRBJ1-5 NA many TRBV27 CASSLNPHSNQPQHF TGTGCCAGCAGTTTAAACCCGCATAGCAATCAGCCCCAGCATTTT
TRBJ2-2 NA NA TRBV30 CAWSVRGAASTGELFF TGTGCCTGGAGTGTACGAGGGGCCGCGAGCACCGGGGAGCTGTTTTTT
TRBJ2-3 TRBD1 NA TRBV11-1 CASSFLQDRGFTDTQYF TGTGCCAGCAGCTTTCTTCAGGACAGGGGGTTTACAGATACGCAGTATTTT
TRBJ1-1 TRBD1 NA TRBV11-2 CASSLFPPGGGITEAFF TGTGCCAGCAGCTTATTCCCCCCAGGGGGCGGTATTACTGAAGCTTTCTTT
TRBJ1-5 NA many TRBV15 CATSRSKGMWPQHF TGTGCCACCAGCAGATCGAAGGGGATGTGGCCCCAGCATTTT
TRBJ1-1 TRBD1 many TRBV19 CASNIQGAPLNTEAFF TGTGCCAGTAATATACAGGGGGCCCCATTGAACACTGAAGCTTTCTTT
TRBJ2-5 NA many TRBV20-1 CSATSTRGGAQYF TGCAGTGCTACGTCGACCCGCGGAGGAGCCCAGTACTTC
TRBJ2-7 NA many TRBV6-2/TRBV6-3 CASTYARDPPHEQYF TGTGCCAGCACCTACGCCCGGGACCCCCCCCACGAGCAGTACTTC
TRBJ2-7 TRBD2 many TRBV5-1 CASSASGLAYEQYF TGCGCCAGCAGCGCGTCGGGACTAGCGTACGAGCAGTACTTC
TRBJ1-5 NA NA TRBV5-6 CASSFKGSRRQPQHF TGTGCCAGCAGCTTTAAAGGCAGCCGGAGGCAGCCCCAGCATTTT
TRBJ1-2 TRBD1 many TRBV19 CASRTRGQGAIGGYTF TGTGCCAGTAGGACCCGGGGGCAGGGGGCAATCGGTGGCTACACCTTC
TRBJ1-2 NA NA TRBV15 CATSRDPGVYGYTF TGTGCCACCAGCAGAGATCCTGGGGTCTATGGCTACACCTTC
TRBJ1-5 TRBD1 NA TRBV28 CASRMTGGIQPQHF TGTGCCAGCAGAATGACAGGGGGCATCCAGCCCCAGCATTTT
TRBJ1-1 NA many TRBV5-6 CASSWLKSGRRTEAFF TGTGCCAGCAGCTGGCTGAAATCAGGGAGGCGGACTGAAGCTTTCTTT
TRBJ1-1 NA many TRBV12-3/TRBV12-4 CASSQGVNTEAFF TGTGCCAGCAGCCAGGGAGTGAACACTGAAGCTTTCTTT
TRBJ1-2 TRBD1 many TRBV7-9 CASSETGVPLGYTF TGTGCCAGCAGTGAGACAGGGGTTCCCCTTGGCTACACCTTC
TRBJ2-7 TRBD2 NA TRBV30 CAWKEWEGGVHEQYF TGTGCCTGGAAAGAGTGGGAGGGCGGTGTACACGAGCAGTACTTC
TRBJ2-2 NA NA TRBV7-2 CASSLVASTGELFF TGTGCCAGCAGCTTAGTAGCTAGCACCGGGGAGCTGTTTTTT
TRBJ2-4 TRBD2 many TRBV2 CASGRTSGSNIQYF TGTGCCAGCGGGAGGACTAGCGGGAGTAACATTCAGTACTTC
TRBJ2-5 TRBD2 few TRBV7-6 CASSSPGGLRQETQYF TGTGCCAGCAGCTCGCCGGGGGGGCTCCGCCAAGAGACCCAGTACTTC
TRBJ2-7 TRBD1 many TRBV7-2 CASSRDRVYPYEQYF TGTGCCAGCAGCCGCGACAGGGTTTATCCCTACGAGCAGTACTTC
TRBJ2-7 NA NA TRBV28 CASSISNSYEQYF TGTGCCAGCAGTATAAGTAACAGCTACGAGCAGTACTTC
TRBJ2-7 NA once TRBV30 CAWSGAGGYEQYF TGTGCCTGGAGTGGGGCCGGGGGCTACGAGCAGTACTTC
TRBJ1-5 NA NA TRBV28 CASSLYNRSNQPQHF TGTGCCAGCAGTTTATACAACAGGTCCAATCAGCCCCAGCATTTT
TRBJ1-3 NA many TRBV11-2 CASSQRKGSSGNTIYF TGTGCCAGCAGCCAGAGGAAGGGGAGCTCTGGAAACACCATATATTTT
TRBJ2-5 TRBD2 many TRBV28 CASSQPTSSETQYF TGTGCCAGCAGTCAACCGACTAGCTCAGAGACCCAGTACTTC
TRBJ2-7 NA NA TRBV6-1 CASKAVDEQYF TGTGCCAGCAAAGCAGTGGACGAGCAGTACTTC
TRBJ2-7 TRBD2 NA TRBV6-1 CASRGAGVGYEQYF TGTGCCAGCAGGGGAGCGGGAGTCGGCTACGAGCAGTACTTC
TRBJ2-5 TRBD2 many TRBV28 CASSSRGLAGQETQYF TGTGCCAGCAGTTCCCGAGGACTAGCGGGGCAAGAGACCCAGTACTTC
TRBJ2-6 NA many TRBV27 CASSLLGSSAGANVLTF TGTGCCAGCAGTTTACTAGGCTCTTCCGCTGGGGCCAACGTCCTGACTTTC